This T cell receptor (beta chain) was observed in a study of blood T cell repertoires in COVID-19 (dated by TCRdb to the early 2020s). Concerning the study at large: Samples covering the acute and convalescent phases of COVID-19 were provided by collaborators in the United States, Italy and Spain. The dataset comprised deeply sampled blood TCRbeta repertoires from subjects exposed to, actively infected with, or recovered from COVID-19. Samples were obtained from the ongoing ImmuneRACE study (first 160 participants) and from 1,200 or so subjects provided by 6 global collaborators. The repertoires were made available in a free public database intended to serve as a resource for research on the immune response to SARS-CoV-2. The prospective study material was composed of cDNA or gDNA derived from T cells, B-cell-depleted T cells, or PBMCs. HLA class I and class II types, where available, came from metadata supplied by the sample provider rather than from assay-based typing. A de-identified subject ID, COVID-19 status, age in years and sex were almost always included in the sample metadata. Broad study findings and their caveats: The amount of clinical and demographic metadata varied by source and participant and was provided uncurated.

TCRbeta CDR3 regions were amplified from genomic DNA using the immunoSEQ Assay, a bias-controlled multiplex PCR. Regarding the original processing steps: Nucleated cell counts per sample were estimated from amplification of reference gene primers within the assay. To quantify the absolute abundance of each unique TCRbeta CDR3 rearrangement, sequence reads were collapsed and filtered. Productive Simpson clonality was computed per sample as the square root of Simpson's diversity index over productive rearrangements. TCRdb holds this immuneACCESS table with in-frame rearrangements only. Some clones are missing; in checked studies, unresolved V genes explain under half, and the rest has no known cause. V, J and clone size are those of that table, while D and trimming were read from the DNA. This sample comprises roughly 59,000 clones, over 60% of them detected only once. Of the sample, around 6% is held by the ten largest clones.

CDR1 and CDR2 were assigned from the germline V gene as SQVTM and ANQGSEA. V is clipped by 4 bases and J by 2 bases, and the sequence between their germline boundaries is 12 bases long. Spanning cysteine to phenylalanine, the CDR3 consists of 14 amino acids. Only the CDR3 region is kept as DNA, spanning 42 bases read in frame from base 1. Worth noting for this clone: Its target antigen remains unknown. No quality values exist for individual bases; no much larger clone is one base distant.

Whole blood was collected in K2EDTA tubes by collaborating institutions according to the institutions' own protocols. For TCRbeta analysis, collaborators shipped samples as frozen whole blood, isolated PBMCs, or DNA extracted from either of those sample types. The rearrangement joined TRBV29-1 to TRBJ1-3, with the D gene not clear enough to name. Sequencing was carried out using peripheral blood. The sequence was obtained from a woman in her 50s with active or convalescent COVID-19. The DNA sequence reads TGCAGCGTTGGGGGAGAAAGGGCTGGAAACACCATATATTTT. Protein translation: CSVGGERAGNTIYF.